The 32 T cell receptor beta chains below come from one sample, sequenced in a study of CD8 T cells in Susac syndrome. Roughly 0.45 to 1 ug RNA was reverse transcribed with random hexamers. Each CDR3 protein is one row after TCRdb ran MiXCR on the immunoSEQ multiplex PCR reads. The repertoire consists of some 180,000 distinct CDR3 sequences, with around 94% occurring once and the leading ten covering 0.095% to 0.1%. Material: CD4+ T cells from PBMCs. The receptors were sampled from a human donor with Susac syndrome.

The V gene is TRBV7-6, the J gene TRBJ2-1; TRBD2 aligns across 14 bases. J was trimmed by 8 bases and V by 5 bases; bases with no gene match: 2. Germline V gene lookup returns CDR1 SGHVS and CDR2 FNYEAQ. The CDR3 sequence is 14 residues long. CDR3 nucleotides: TGTGCCAGCAGCGGGACTAGCGGGGGCTATGAGCAGTTCTTC. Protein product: CASSGTSGGYEQFF.

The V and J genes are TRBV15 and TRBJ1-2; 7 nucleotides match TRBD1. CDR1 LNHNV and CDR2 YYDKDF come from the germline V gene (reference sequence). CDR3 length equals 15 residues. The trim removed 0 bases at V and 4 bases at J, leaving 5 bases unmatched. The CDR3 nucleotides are TGTGCCACCAGCAGAGAACGACAGGGCCGCTATGGCTACACCTTC. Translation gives CATSRERQGRYGYTF.

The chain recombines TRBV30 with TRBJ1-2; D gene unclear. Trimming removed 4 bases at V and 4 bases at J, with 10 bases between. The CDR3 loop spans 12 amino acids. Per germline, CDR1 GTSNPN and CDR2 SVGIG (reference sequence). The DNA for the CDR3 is TGTGCCTGGACATCCGGCAGCTATGGCTACACCTTC. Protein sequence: CAWTSGSYGYTF.

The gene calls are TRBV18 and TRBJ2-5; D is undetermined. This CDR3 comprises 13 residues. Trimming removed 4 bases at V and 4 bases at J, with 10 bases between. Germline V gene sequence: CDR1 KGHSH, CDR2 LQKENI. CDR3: CASSLSVGETQYF. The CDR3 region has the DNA TGTGCCAGCTCACTATCCGTAGGAGAGACCCAGTACTTC. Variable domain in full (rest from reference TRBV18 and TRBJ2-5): NAGVMQNPRHLVRRRGQEARLRCSPMKGHSHVYWYRQLPEEGLKFMVYLQKENIIDESGMPKERFSAEFPKEGPSILRIQQVVRGDSAAYFCASSLSVGETQYFGPGTRLLVL.

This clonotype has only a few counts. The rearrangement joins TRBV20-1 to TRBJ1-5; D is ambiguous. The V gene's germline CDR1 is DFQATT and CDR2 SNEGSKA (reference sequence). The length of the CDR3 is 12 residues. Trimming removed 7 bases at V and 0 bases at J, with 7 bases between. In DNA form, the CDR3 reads TGCAGTGTGGGCAATAGCAATCAGCCCCAGCATTTT. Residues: CSVGNSNQPQHF.

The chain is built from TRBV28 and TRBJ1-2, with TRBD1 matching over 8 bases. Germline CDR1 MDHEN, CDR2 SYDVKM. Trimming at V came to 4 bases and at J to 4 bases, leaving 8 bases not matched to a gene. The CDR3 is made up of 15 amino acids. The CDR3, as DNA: TGTGCCAGCAGTTCCCGCGGACAGGGCGGCTATGGCTACACCTTC. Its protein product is CASSSRGQGGYGYTF.

This CDR3 reads CAMSGDHGELFF. The CDR3 coding sequence is TGTGCCATGTCAGGGGATCACGGGGAGCTGTTTTTT. This chain joins TRBV28 and TRBJ2-2, with TRBD1 as a possible D gene (6 bases). The CDR3 is 12 residues long. The V gene's germline CDR1 is MDHEN and CDR2 SYDVKM. V was cut by 10 bases and J by 7 bases, with 13 bases left in between.

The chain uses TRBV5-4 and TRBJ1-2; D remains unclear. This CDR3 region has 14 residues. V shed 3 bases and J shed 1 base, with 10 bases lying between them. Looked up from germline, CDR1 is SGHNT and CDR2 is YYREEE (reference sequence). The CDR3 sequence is CASSSHAVNYGYTF. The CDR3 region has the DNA TGTGCCAGCAGCTCCCATGCGGTTAACTATGGCTACACCTTC.

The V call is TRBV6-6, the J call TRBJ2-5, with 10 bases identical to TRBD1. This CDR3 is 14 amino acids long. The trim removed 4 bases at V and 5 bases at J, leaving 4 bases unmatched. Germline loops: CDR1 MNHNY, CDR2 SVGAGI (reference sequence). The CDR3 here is CASSFWTGGETQYF. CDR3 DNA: TGTGCCAGCAGTTTTTGGACAGGGGGGGAGACCCAGTACTTC.

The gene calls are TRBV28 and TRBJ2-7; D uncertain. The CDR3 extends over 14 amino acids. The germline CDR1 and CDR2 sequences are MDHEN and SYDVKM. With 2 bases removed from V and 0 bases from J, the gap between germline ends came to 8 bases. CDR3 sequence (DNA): TGTGCCAGCAGTTTACCAAGGAGCTCCTACGAGCAGTACTTC. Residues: CASSLPRSSYEQYF.

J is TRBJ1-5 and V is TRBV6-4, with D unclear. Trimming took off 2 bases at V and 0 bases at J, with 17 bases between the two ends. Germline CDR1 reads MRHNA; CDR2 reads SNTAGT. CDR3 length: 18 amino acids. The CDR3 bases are TGTGCCAGCAGTGACCCGATTTTGGTCGGGGATAGCAATCAGCCCCAGCATTTT. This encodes CASSDPILVGDSNQPQHF.

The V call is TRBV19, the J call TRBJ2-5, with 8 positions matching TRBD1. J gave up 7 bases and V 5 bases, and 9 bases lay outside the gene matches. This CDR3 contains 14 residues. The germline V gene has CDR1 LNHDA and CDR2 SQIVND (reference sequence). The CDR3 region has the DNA TGTGCCAGTAGTTCCGGACAGGGATACGGGACCCAGTACTTC. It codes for CASSSGQGYGTQYF.

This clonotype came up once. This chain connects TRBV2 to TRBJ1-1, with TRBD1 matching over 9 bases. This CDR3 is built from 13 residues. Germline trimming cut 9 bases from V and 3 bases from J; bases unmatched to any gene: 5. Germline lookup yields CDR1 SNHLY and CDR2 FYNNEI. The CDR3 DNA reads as TGTGCCAGACCCTGGACAGGGGACACTGAAGCTTTCTTT. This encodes CARPWTGDTEAFF.

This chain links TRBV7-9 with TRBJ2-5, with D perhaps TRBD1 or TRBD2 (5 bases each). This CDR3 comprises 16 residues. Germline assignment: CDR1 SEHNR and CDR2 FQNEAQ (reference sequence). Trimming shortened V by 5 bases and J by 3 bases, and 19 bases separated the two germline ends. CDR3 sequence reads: CASSPSPGTGKETQYF. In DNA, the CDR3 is TGTGCCAGCAGCCCAAGTCCCGGGACGGGGAAAGAGACCCAGTACTTC.

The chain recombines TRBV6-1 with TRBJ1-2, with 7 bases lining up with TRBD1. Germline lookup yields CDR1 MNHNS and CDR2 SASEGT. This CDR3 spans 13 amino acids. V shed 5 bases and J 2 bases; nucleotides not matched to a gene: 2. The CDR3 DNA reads TGTGCCAGCAGTCGGGACAGCAACTATGGCTACACCTTC. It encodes CASSRDSNYGYTF.

CDR3 in DNA: TGTGCCAGCAGTGCCCCTGAGAGGGGCGATACGCAGTATTTT. This translates into CASSAPERGDTQYF. The genes are TRBV12-3 or TRBV12-4 and TRBJ2-3; D tentatively reads TRBD1 or TRBD2 (5 bases each). The CDR3 runs 14 residues. Deletions cut 5 bases from V and 6 bases from J, with 15 bases between.

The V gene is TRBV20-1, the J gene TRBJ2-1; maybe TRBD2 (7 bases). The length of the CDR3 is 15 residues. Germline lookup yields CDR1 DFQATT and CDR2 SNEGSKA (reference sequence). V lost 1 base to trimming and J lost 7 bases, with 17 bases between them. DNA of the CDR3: TGCAGTGCTAGAGTAGGGGGAGCGGGGTATAATGAGCAGTTCTTC. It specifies CSARVGGAGYNEQFF.

CDR3 sequence reads: CASSYRTGGTLEQFF. CDR3 sequence (DNA): TGTGCCAGCAGTTACCGGACAGGGGGAACGCTTGAGCAGTTCTTC. The chain joins TRBV6-6 to TRBJ2-1; TRBD1 agrees at 10 bases. V shed 2 bases and J 9 bases; nucleotides not matched to a gene: 7. The CDR3 spans 15 residues. In germline, CDR1 is MNHNY, CDR2 SVGAGI (reference sequence).

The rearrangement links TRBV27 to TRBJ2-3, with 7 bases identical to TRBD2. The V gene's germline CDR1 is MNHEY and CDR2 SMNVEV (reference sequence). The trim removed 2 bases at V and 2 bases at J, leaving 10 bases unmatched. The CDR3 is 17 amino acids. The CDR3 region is CASSLRASGRFTDTQYF. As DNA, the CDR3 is TGTGCCAGCAGTTTACGGGCTAGCGGAAGGTTCACAGATACGCAGTATTTT.

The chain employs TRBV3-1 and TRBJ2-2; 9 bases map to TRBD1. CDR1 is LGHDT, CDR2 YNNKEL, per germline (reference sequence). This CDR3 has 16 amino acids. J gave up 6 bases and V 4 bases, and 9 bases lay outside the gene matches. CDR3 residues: CASSRPGQGLSGELFF. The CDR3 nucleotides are TGTGCCAGCAGCCGTCCGGGACAGGGTTTATCCGGGGAGCTGTTTTTT. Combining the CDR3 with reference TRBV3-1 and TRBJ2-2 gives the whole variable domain DTAVSQTPKYLVTQMGNDKSIKCEQNLGHDTMYWYKQDSKKFLKIMFSYNNKELIINETVPNRFSPKSPDKAHLNLHINSLELGDSAVYFCASSRPGQGLSGELFFGEGSRLTVL.

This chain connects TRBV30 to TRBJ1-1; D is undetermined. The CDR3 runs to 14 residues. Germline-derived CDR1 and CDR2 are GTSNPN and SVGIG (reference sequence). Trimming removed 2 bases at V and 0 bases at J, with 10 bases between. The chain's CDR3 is CAWSQKRMNTEAFF. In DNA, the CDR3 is TGTGCCTGGAGTCAAAAACGGATGAACACTGAAGCTTTCTTT.

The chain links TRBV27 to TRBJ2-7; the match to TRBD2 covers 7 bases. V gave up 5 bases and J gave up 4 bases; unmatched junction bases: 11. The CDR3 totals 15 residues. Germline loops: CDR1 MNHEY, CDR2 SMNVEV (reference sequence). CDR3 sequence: CASSEKRGLAYEQYF. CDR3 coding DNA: TGTGCCAGCAGTGAGAAGCGGGGACTGGCGTACGAGCAGTACTTC.

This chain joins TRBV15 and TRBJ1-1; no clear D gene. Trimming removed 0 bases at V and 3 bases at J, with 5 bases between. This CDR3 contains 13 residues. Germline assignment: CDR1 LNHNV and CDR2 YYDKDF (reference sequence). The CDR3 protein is CATSRDLYTEAFF. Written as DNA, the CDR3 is TGTGCCACCAGCAGAGATCTCTACACTGAAGCTTTCTTT.

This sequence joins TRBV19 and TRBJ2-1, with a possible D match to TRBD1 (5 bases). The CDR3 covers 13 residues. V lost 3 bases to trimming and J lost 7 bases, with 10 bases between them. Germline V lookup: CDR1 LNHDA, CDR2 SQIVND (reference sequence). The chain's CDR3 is CASSIAGMNEQFF. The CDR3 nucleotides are TGTGCCAGTAGTATCGCAGGGATGAATGAGCAGTTCTTC.

The CDR3 DNA reads as TGTGCCAGCAGTTTGCCGAGGGTCGGGGACACTGAAGCTTTCTTT. It is translated as CASSLPRVGDTEAFF. This chain joins TRBV6-2 or TRBV6-3 and TRBJ1-1; D is ambiguous. Per the germline V gene, CDR1 is MNHEY and CDR2 is SVGEGT. Between the trimmed V and J ends, which lost 4 bases and 3 bases, there was a span of 15 bases. This CDR3 is 15 amino acids long.

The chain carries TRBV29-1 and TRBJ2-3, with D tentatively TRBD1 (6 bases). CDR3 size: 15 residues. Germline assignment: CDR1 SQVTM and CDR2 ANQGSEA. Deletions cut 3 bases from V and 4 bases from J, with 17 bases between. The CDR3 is CSVEGLIRGPDTQYF. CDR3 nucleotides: TGCAGCGTTGAGGGCCTGATCAGGGGCCCAGATACGCAGTATTTT.

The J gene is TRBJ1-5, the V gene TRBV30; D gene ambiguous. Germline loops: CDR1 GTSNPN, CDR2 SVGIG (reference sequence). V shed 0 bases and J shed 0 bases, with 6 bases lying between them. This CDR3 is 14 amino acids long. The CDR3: CAWSVLASNQPQHF. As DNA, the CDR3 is TGTGCCTGGAGTGTACTGGCTAGCAATCAGCCCCAGCATTTT.

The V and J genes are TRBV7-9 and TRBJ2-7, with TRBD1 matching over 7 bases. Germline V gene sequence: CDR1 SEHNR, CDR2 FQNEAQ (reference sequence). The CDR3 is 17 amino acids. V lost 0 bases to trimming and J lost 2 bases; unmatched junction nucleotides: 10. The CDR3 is CASSLARLGQGAYEQYF. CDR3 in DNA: TGTGCCAGCAGCTTAGCGCGTTTGGGCCAGGGGGCCTACGAGCAGTACTTC. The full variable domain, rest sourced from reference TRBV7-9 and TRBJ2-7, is DTGVSQNPRHKITKRGQNVTFRCDPISEHNRLYWYRQTLGQGPEFLTYFQNEAQLEKSRLLSDRFSAERPKGSFSTLEIQRTEQGDSAMYLCASSLARLGQGAYEQYFGPGTRLTVT.

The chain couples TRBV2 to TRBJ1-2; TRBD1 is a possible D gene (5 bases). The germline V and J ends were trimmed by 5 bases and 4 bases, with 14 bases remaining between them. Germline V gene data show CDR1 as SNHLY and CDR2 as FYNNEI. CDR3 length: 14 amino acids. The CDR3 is CASSRETASYGYTF. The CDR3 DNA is TGTGCCAGCAGTCGAGAGACAGCCAGCTATGGCTACACCTTC.

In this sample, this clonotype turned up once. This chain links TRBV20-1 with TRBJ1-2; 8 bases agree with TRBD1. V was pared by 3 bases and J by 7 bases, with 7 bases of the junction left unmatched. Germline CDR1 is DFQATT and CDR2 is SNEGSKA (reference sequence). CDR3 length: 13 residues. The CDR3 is CSARGTGGGGYTF. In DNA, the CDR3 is TGCAGTGCTAGGGGAACAGGGGGTGGTGGCTACACCTTC.

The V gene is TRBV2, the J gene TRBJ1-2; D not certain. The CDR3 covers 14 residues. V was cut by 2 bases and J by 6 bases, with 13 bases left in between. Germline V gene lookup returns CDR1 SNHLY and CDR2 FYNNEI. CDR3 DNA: TGTGCCAGCAGTGAACTCGGACGGGTCGATGGCTACACCTTC. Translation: CASSELGRVDGYTF.

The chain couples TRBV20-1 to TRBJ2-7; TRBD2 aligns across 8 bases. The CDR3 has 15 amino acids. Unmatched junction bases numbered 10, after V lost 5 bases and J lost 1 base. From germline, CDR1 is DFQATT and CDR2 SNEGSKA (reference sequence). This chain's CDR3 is CSAPRLARTSYEQYF. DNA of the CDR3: TGCAGTGCTCCCCGACTAGCGAGGACGTCCTACGAGCAGTACTTC.